The rows below give T cell receptor beta chains drawn from one sample of a study of early T cells in non-severe SARS-CoV-2 infection. TCRdb reanalysed the 5' RACE reads using MiXCR and keeps one entry per CDR3 protein. This table has tens of thousands of distinct CDR3 sequences, approximately 5% appearing once. Sequenced input: whole blood. The receptors stem from an adult who was a healthcare worker with PCR-confirmed SARS-CoV-2 infection or an uninfected control (not recorded which). Each CDR3 is given with its conserved first and last residue. A D gene is named only where the DNA matches it firmly. Size tells how often a clone was seen (once, few, many) or the class of an expanded clone, and some rows leave it out.

13,-,TRBV11-3,many,TRBJ2-7,CASSPGTPYEQYF,TGTGCCAGCAGCCCTGGCACACCGTACGAGCAGTACTTC
14,-,TRBV6-5,-,TRBJ1-1,CASSYGQAGTEAFF,TGTGCCAGCAGTTACGGGCAGGCGGGCACTGAAGCTTTCTTT
14,-,TRBV27,few,TRBJ2-1,CASSFAGSYNEQFF,TGTGCCAGCAGTTTCGCGGGTTCCTACAATGAGCAGTTCTTC
13,-,TRBV19,many,TRBJ1-5,CASSDRLNQPQHF,TGTGCCAGTAGTGACAGGCTAAATCAGCCCCAGCATTTT
15,-,TRBV7-6,many,TRBJ2-3,CASSLGPGYTDTQYF,TGTGCCAGCAGCTTAGGCCCAGGGTACACAGATACGCAGTATTTT
15,TRBD1,TRBV6-5,-,TRBJ1-5,CASSPTGQGNQPQHF,TGTGCCAGCAGTCCGACTGGACAGGGCAATCAGCCCCAGCATTTT
15,-,TRBV29-1,-,TRBJ2-6,CSVHTDSSGANVLTF,TGCAGCGTTCACACGGACAGTAGCGGGGCCAACGTCCTGACTTTC
12,-,TRBV2,many,TRBJ1-1,CASRDPRTEAFF,TGTGCCAGCAGGGATCCACGTACTGAAGCTTTCTTT
13,-,TRBV3-1,-,TRBJ2-7,CASSHLDPYEQYF,TGTGCCAGCAGCCATCTAGACCCCTACGAGCAGTACTTC
13,-,TRBV7-8,many,TRBJ1-5,CASSLRGNQPQHF,TGTGCCAGCAGCTTGAGGGGTAATCAGCCCCAGCATTTT
16,TRBD2,TRBV28,many,TRBJ2-3,CASSLNLAGHTDTQYF,TGTGCCAGCAGTTTAAACCTAGCGGGGCACACAGATACGCAGTATTTT
15,-,TRBV6-5,many,TRBJ1-1,CASSGRGHENTEAFF,TGTGCCAGCAGTGGAAGGGGACACGAGAACACTGAAGCTTTCTTT
16,TRBD1,TRBV5-6,many,TRBJ1-5,CASSLLVTGGNQPQHF,TGTGCCAGCAGCTTGTTGGTGACAGGGGGCAATCAGCCCCAGCATTTT
14,TRBD1,TRBV19,-,TRBJ2-7,CASSVGQAFYEQYF,TGTGCCAGTAGTGTGGGACAGGCCTTCTACGAGCAGTACTTC